This T cell receptor (beta chain) comes out of a study of T cell responses to AZD1222 COVID-19 vaccine. Study-wide findings and caveats: The sample set comprised mostly white British donors with more females, and clonal diversity was possibly underestimated. Epitopes outside B.1.351 and B.1.1.7 mutated regions reportedly drew nearly half of spike TCRs. Repertoire samples came only from after the peak T cell response.

The assay was immunoSEQ multiplex PCR, and TCRdb's table has in-frame clones only and misses some. Here the sample spans 94,000 or so clones, roughly nine tenths being singletons. The germline CDR1 and CDR2 sequences are SQVTM and ANQGSEA. V shed 4 bases and J shed 0 bases, with 15 bases lying between them. This CDR3 has 15 residues. This clone was seen only a few times. Its antigen remains unknown. Sequences were derived from peripheral blood, sampled on day 0 of AZD1222 vaccination. V is TRBV29-1 and J is TRBJ1-1; a possible D gene is TRBD1 (5 bases). The receptor was isolated from an adult in good health. The CDR3 DNA reads TGCAGCGTTGCCCCTCCAGGGTACGTGAACACTGAAGCTTTCTTT. This sequence encodes CSVAPPGYVNTEAFF.